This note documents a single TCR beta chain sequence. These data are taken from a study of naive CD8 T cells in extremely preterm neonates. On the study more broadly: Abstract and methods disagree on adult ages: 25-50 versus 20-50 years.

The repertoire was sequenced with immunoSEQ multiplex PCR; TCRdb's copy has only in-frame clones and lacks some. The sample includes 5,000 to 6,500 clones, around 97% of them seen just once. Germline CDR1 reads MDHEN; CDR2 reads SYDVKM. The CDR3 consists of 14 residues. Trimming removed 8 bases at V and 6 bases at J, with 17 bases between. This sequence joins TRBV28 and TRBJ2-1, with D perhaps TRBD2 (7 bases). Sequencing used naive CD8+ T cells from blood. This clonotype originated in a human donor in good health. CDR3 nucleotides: TGTGCCAGCGGTTGGGGTGGGGGGGCCAATGAGCAGTTCTTC. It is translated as CASGWGGGANEQFF.